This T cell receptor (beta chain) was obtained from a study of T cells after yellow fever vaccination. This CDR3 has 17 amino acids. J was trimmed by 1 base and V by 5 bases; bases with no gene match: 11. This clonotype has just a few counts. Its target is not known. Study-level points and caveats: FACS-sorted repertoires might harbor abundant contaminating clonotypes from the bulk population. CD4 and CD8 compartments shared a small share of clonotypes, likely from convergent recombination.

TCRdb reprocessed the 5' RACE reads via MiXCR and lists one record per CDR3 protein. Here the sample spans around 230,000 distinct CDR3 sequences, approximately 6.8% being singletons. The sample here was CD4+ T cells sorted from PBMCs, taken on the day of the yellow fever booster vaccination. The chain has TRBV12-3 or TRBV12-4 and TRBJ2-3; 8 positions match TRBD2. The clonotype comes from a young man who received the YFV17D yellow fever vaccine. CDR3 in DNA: TGTGCCAGCAGTCCAACTACCGGGACTAGTGGCACAGATACGCAGTATTTT. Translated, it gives CASSPTTGTSGTDTQYF.